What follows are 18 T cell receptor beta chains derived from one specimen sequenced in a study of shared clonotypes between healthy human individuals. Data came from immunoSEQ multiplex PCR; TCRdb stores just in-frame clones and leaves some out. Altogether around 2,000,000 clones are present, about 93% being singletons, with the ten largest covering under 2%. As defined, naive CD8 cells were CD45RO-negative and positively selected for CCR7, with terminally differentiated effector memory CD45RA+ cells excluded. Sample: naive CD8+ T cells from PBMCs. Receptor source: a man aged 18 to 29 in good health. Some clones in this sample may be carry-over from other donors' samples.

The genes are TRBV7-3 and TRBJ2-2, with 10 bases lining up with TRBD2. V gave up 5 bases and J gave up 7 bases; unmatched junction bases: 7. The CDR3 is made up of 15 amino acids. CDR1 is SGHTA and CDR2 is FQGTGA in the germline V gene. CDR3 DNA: TGTGCCAGCAGCCCGAGGAGCGGGAGGGGCGGGGAGCTGTTTTTT. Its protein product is CASSPRSGRGGELFF. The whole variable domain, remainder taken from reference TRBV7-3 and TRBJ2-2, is GAGVSQTPSNKVTEKGKYVELRCDPISGHTALYWYRQSLGQGPEFLIYFQGTGAADDSGLPNDRFFAVRPEGSVSTLKIQRTERGDSAVYLCASSPRSGRGGELFFGEGSRLTVL.

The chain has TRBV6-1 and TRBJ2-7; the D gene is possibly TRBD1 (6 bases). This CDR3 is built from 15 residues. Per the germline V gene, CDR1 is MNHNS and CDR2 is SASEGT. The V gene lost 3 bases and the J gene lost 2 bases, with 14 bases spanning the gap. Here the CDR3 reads CASSEGQGSPYEQYF. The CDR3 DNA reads TGTGCCAGCAGTGAGGGCCAGGGGTCCCCCTACGAGCAGTACTTC.

The CDR3 DNA reads TGTGCCAGCAGTTTAAGGGGGGGGGCGAATCAGCCCCAGCATTTT. It is translated as CASSLRGGANQPQHF. The rearrangement uses TRBV28 and TRBJ1-5, with D possibly matching TRBD1 (6 bases). The CDR3 length is 15 residues. V lost 2 bases and J lost 4, with 12 bases in between. The V gene's germline CDR1 is MDHEN and CDR2 SYDVKM.

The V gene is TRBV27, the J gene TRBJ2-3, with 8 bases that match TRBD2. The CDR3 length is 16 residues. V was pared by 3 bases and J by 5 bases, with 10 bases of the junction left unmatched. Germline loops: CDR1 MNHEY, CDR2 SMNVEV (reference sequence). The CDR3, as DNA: TGTGCCAGCAGTTTTGGTCGAATAGCGGGAATAGATACGCAGTATTTT. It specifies CASSFGRIAGIDTQYF.

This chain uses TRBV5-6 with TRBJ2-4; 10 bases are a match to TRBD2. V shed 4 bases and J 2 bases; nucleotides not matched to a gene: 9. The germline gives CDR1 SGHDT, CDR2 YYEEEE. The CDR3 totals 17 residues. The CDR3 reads CASSISGTSATKNIQYF. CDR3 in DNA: TGTGCCAGCAGCATAAGCGGGACTAGCGCGACCAAAAACATTCAGTACTTC.

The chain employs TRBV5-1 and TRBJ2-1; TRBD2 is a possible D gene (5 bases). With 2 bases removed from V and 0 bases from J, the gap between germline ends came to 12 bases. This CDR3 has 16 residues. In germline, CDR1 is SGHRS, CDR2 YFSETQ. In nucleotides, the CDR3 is TGCGCCAGCAGCTTCTGGGCGGGCCACTCCTACAATGAGCAGTTCTTC. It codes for CASSFWAGHSYNEQFF.

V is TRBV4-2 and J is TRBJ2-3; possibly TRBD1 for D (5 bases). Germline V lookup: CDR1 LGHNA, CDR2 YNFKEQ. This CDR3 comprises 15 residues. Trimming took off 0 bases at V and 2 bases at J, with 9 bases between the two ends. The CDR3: CASSQENRITDTQYF. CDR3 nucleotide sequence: TGTGCCAGCAGCCAAGAGAACAGGATCACAGATACGCAGTATTTT.

CDR3 residues: CASSGTAQGAYNEQFF. DNA of the CDR3: TGTGCCAGCAGTGGTACAGCACAAGGGGCGTACAATGAGCAGTTCTTC. The V gene is TRBV2, the J gene TRBJ2-1, with D perhaps matching TRBD1 (5 bases). V lost 4 bases, J lost 4 bases, and 17 bases lay in between. Germline assignment: CDR1 SNHLY and CDR2 FYNNEI. The CDR3 loop spans 16 amino acids.

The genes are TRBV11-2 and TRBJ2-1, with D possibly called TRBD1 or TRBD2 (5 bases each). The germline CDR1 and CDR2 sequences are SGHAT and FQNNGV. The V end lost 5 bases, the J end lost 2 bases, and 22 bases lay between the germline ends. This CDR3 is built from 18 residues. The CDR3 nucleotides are TGTGCCAGCAGCCAAACCACCGGGGCCCCTAAACCCTACAATGAGCAGTTCTTC. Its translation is CASSQTTGAPKPYNEQFF.

In nucleotides, the CDR3 is TGTGCCAGCAGCCAAAACCAGGGCCCCACGCGCAACGAGCAGTACTTC. It encodes CASSQNQGPTRNEQYF. The chain joins TRBV7-9 to TRBJ2-7; D possibly corresponds to TRBD1 (5 bases). The germline gives CDR1 SEHNR, CDR2 FQNEAQ (reference sequence). This CDR3 contains 16 residues. V lost 5 bases and J 5 bases, leaving 22 bases between the germline ends.

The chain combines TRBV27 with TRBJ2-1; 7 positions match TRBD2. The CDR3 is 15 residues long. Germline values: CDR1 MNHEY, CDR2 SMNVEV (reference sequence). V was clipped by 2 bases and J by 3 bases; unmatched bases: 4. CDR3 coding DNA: TGTGCCAGCAGTTTACTAGCGGAAATCTACAATGAGCAGTTCTTC. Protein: CASSLLAEIYNEQFF.

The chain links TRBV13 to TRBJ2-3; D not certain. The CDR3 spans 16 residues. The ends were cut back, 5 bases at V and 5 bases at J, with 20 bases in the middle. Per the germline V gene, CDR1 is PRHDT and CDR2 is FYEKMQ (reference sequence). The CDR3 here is CASSPSDWPTLDTQYF. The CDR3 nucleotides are TGTGCCAGCAGCCCATCCGACTGGCCCACCCTAGATACGCAGTATTTT.

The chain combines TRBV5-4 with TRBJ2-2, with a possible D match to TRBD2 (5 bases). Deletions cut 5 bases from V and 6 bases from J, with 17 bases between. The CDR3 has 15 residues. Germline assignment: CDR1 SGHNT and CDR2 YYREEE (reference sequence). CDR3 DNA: TGTGCCAGCAGACCCGAAGGAGGCTGGGCCGGGGAGCTGTTTTTT. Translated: CASRPEGGWAGELFF.

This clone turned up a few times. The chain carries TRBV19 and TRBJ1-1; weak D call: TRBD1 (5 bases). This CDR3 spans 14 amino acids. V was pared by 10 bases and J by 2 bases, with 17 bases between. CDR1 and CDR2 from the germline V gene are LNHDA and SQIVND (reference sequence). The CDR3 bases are TGTGCCACCCGAGACCTGACAGATAACACTGAAGCTTTCTTT. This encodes CATRDLTDNTEAFF.

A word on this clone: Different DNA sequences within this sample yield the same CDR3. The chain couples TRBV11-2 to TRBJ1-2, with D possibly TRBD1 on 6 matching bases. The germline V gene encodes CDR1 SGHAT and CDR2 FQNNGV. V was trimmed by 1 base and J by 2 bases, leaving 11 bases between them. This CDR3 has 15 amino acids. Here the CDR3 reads CASSLGGGPNYGYTF. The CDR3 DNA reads TGTGCCAGCAGCTTAGGGGGGGGCCCCAACTATGGCTACACCTTC.

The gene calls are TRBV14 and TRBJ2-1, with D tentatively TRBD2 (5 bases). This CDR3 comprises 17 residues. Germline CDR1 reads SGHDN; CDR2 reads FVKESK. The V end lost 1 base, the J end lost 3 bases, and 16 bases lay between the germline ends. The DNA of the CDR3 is TGTGCCAGCAGCCAAGTTGCAGTCTCGAGCGGCTACAATGAGCAGTTCTTC. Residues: CASSQVAVSSGYNEQFF.

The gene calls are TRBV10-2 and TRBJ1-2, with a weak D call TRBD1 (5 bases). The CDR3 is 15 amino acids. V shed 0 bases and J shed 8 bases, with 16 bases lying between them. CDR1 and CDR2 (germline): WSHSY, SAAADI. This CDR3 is CASSESIGATAGYTF. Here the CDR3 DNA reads TGCGCCAGCAGTGAGTCGATTGGGGCAACTGCGGGCTACACCTTC.

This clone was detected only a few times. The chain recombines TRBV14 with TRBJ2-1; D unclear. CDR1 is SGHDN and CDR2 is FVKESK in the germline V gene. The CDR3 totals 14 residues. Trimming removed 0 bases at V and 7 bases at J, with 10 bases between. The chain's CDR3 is CASSQDPYRNEQFF. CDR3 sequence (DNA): TGTGCCAGCAGCCAAGATCCTTATCGGAATGAGCAGTTCTTC.